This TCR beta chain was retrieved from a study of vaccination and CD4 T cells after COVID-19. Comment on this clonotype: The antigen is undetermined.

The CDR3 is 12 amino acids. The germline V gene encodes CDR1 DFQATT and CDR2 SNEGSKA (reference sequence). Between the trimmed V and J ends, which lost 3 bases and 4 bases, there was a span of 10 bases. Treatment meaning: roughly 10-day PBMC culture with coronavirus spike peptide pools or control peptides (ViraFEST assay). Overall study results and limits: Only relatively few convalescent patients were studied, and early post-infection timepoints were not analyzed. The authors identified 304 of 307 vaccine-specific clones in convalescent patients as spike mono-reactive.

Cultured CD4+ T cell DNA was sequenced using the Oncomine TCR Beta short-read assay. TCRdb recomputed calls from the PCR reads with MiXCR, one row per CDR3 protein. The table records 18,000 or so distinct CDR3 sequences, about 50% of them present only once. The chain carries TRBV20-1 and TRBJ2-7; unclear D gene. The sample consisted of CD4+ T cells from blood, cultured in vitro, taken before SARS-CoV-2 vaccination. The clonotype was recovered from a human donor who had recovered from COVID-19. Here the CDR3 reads CSARKGSYEQYF. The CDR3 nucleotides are TGCAGTGCTAGGAAGGGTTCGTACGAGCAGTACTTC.